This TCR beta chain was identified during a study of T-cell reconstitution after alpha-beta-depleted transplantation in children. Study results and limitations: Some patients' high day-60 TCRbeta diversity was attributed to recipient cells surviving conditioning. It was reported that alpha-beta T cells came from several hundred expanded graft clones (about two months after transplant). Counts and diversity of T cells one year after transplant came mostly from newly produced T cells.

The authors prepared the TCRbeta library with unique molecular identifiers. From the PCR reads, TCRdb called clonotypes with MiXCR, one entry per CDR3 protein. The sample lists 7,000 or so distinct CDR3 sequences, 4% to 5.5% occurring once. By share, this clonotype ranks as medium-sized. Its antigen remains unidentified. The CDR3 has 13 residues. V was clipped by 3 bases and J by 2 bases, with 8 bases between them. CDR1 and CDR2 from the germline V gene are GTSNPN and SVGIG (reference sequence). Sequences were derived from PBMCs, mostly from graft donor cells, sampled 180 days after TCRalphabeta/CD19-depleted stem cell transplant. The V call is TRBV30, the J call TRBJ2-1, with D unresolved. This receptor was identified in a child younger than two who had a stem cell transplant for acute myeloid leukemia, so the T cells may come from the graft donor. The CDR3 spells CAWSDSTYNEQFF. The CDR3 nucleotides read TGTGCCTGGAGCGACTCGACCTACAATGAGCAGTTCTTC.